This T cell receptor (beta chain) was recovered during a study of identical twins. This clonotype has just a few counts. Its antigen remains unidentified. Study results and limitations: Invariant MAIT and iNKT cells are populations that could partly confound zero-insertion analyses. Compared with unrelated sharing, twin-shared out-of-frame alpha sequences had more low-probability sequences.

V lost 6 bases, J lost 6 bases, and 24 bases lay in between. This CDR3 has 17 residues. MiXCR, applied by TCRdb to the 5' RACE reads, yields one record per CDR3 protein. The table includes more than 1.5 million distinct CDR3 sequences, around a third detected once. Sequencing was performed on cord blood. This receptor was taken from a newborn girl in good health. This chain joins TRBV12-3 or TRBV12-4 and TRBJ2-1; D assignment may be TRBD1 or TRBD2 (5 bases each). CDR3 in amino acids: CASSPSGTPRGFNEQFF. In nucleotides, the CDR3 is TGTGCCAGCAGCCCCTCCGGGACCCCCAGAGGCTTCAATGAGCAGTTCTTC.